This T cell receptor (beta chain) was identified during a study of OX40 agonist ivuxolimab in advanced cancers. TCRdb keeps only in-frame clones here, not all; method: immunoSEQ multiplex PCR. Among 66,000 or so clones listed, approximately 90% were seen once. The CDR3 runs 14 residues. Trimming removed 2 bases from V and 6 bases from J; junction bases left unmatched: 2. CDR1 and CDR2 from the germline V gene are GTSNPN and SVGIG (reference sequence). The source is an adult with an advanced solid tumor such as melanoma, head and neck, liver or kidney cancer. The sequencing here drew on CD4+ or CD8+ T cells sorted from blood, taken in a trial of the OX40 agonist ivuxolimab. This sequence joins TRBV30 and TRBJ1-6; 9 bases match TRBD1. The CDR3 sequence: CAWSSGQGNSPLHF. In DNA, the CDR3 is TGTGCCTGGAGTTCGGGACAGGGTAATTCACCCCTCCACTTT. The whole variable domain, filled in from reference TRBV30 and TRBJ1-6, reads SQTIHQWPATLVQPVGSPLSLECTVEGTSNPNLYWYRQAAGRGLQLLFYSVGIGQISSEVPQNLSASRPQDRQFILSSKKLLLSDSGFYLCAWSSGQGNSPLHFGNGTRLTVT.